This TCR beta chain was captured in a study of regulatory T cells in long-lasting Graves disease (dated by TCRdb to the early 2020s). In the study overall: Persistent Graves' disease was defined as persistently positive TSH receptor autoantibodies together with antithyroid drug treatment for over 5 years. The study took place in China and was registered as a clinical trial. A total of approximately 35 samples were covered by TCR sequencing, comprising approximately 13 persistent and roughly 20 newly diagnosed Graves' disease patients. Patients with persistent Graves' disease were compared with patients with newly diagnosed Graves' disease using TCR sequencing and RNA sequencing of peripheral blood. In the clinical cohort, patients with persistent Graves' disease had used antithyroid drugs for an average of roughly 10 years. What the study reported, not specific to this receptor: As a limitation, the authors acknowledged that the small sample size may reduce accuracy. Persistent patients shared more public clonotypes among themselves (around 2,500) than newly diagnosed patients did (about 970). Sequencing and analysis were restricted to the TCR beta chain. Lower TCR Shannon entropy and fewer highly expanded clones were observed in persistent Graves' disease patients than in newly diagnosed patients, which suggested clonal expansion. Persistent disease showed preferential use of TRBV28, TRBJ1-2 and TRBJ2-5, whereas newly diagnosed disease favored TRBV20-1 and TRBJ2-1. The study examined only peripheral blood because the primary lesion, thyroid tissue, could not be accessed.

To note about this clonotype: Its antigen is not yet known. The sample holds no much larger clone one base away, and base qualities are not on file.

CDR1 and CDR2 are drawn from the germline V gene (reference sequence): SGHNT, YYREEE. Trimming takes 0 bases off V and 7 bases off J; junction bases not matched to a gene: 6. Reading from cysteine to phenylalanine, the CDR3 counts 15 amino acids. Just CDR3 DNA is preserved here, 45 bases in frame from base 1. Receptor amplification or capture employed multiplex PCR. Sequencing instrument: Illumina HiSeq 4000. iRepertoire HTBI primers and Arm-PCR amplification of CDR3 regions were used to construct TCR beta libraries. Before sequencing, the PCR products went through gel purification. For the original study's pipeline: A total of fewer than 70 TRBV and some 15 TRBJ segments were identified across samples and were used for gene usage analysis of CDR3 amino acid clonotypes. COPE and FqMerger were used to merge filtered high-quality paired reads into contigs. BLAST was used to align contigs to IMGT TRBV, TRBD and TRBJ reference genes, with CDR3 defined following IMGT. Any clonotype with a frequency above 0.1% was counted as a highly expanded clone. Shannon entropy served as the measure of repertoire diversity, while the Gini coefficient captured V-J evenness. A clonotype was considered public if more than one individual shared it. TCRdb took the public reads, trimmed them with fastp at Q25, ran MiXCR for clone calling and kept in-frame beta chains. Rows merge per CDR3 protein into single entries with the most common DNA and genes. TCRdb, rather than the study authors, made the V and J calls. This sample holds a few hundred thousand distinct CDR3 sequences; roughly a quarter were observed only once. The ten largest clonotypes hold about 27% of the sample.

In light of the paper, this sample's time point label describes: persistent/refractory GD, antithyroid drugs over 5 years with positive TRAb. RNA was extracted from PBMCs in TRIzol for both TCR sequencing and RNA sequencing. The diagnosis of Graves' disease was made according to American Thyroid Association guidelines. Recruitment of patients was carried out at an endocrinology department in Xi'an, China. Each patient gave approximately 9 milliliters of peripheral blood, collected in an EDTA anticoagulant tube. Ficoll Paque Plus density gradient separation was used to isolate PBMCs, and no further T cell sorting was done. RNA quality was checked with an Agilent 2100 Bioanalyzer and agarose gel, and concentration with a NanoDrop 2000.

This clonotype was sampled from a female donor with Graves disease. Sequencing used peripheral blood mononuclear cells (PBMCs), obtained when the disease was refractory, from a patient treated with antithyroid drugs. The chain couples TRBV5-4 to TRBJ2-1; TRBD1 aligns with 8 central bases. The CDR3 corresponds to CASSLEPGQVNEQFF. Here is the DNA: TGTGCCAGCAGCTTGGAGCCGGGACAGGTAAATGAGCAGTTCTTC.